This entry concerns a single TCR beta chain. This clone was observed once. It lacks a known antigen. Per-base quality was not reported, and no clone a single base away is much larger than it. The sample belongs to a study of blood T cell repertoires in COVID-19 (dated by TCRdb to the early 2020s). With regard to the full study: Samples from collaborators originated in the United States, Italy and Spain and spanned both the acute and convalescent phases of COVID-19. The dataset comprised deeply sampled blood TCRbeta repertoires from subjects exposed to, actively infected with, or recovered from COVID-19. The repertoires were made available in a free public database intended to serve as a resource for research on the immune response to SARS-CoV-2. HLA class I and class II types, where available, came from metadata supplied by the sample provider rather than from assay-based typing. Nearly every sample came with metadata listing a de-identified subject ID, COVID-19 status, age in years and sex. The samples were drawn from two sources: the first 160 participants of the ongoing ImmuneRACE study, and 1,200 or so subjects contributed by 6 global collaborators. The material from the prospective study consisted of cDNA or gDNA derived from T cells, B-cell-depleted T cells, or PBMCs. Study-wide conclusions, independent of this receptor: The quantity of clinical and demographic metadata differed by source and by participant and was supplied without curation.

The junction shows trimming of 10 bases on V and 0 bases on J, and the gene matches do not reach 11 bases of it. CDR1 and CDR2, looked up from the germline V gene (reference sequence), are LNHDA and SQIVND. The cysteine opens and the phenylalanine closes a CDR3 of 15 amino acids. This entry keeps only the CDR3 DNA: 45 bases, framed from base 1. Whole blood was collected in K2EDTA tubes by collaborating institutions according to the institutions' own protocols. For TCRbeta analysis, collaborators shipped samples in one of three forms: frozen whole blood, isolated PBMCs, or DNA extracted from either of those sample types. TCRbeta CDR3 regions were amplified from genomic DNA by means of the immunoSEQ Assay, a bias-controlled multiplex PCR. For the original study's pipeline: Within the assay, amplification of reference gene primers was used to estimate how many nucleated cells each sample contained. Sequence reads were collapsed and filtered to measure the absolute abundance of every unique TCRbeta CDR3 rearrangement. For each sample, productive Simpson clonality was calculated by taking the square root of Simpson's diversity index across productive rearrangements. TCRdb carries this immuneACCESS record with in-frame sequences only. Its versions omit some clonotypes, under half of them owing to an unresolved V gene in the studies checked, with the rest unexplained. That table is the source of V, J and clone size, and D and trimming were worked out from the DNA. The sample table lists roughly 160,000 clones, about 80% of them with a count of one. The ten largest make up about a tenth of the sample.

The sequencing sample was made of peripheral blood. This receptor chain uses TRBV19 and TRBJ1-1, and TRBD1 matches 7 of the central bases. This TCR derives from a man between 65 and 85 years old with active or convalescent COVID-19. Here is the DNA: TGTGCCATCGCGAGGGGACAGAGCTTGAACACTGAAGCTTTCTTT. This translates into CAIARGQSLNTEAFF.